This TCR beta chain was sequenced in a study of blood T cell repertoires in COVID-19. Germline assignment: CDR1 SGHDN and CDR2 FVKESK. The CDR3 is made up of 14 amino acids. The V end lost 2 bases, the J end lost 5 bases, and 12 bases lay between the germline ends. Profiled with immunoSEQ multiplex PCR; TCRdb holds only in-frame clones, not every one. The sample has some 56,000 clones, under 90% seen once; the top ten hold around 13%. The rearrangement joins TRBV14 to TRBJ2-5, with D perhaps TRBD2 (5 bases). This receptor was identified in an elderly woman with acute or convalescent COVID-19. Sequenced: peripheral blood. The CDR3 is CASSQTVGKETQYF. The CDR3 region has the DNA TGTGCCAGCAGCCAAACCGTCGGGAAGGAGACCCAGTACTTC.